Following are 19 T cell receptor beta chains from one sample sequenced in a study of T cells in Graves' hyperthyroidism and ophthalmopathy. Amplified TCR beta CDR3 regions derived from RNA transcripts. First-round RT-PCR with HTBI primers amplified the TCR CDR3 region. In TCRdb, the multiplex PCR reads were re-called with MiXCR into one record per CDR3 protein. The data show around 760,000 distinct CDR3 sequences, roughly a third seen once. Sequences were obtained from blood. These receptors came from a woman aged 40 to 50 with Graves' hyperthyroidism.

At least ten counts were recorded for this clonotype. The chain carries TRBV13 and TRBJ1-6, with a tentative D call TRBD1 (5 bases). Trimming cost V 0 bases and J 8 bases, with 11 bases left between them. Germline V gene lookup returns CDR1 PRHDT and CDR2 FYEKMQ (reference sequence). This CDR3 comprises 15 residues. The CDR3 coding sequence is TGTGCCAGCAGCTTAGGGAGGGGCCGGGATTCACCCCTCCACTTT. This sequence encodes CASSLGRGRDSPLHF.

The chain uses TRBV12-3 or TRBV12-4 and TRBJ1-5, with TRBD1 matching over 8 bases. V trimming: 3 bases; J trimming: 6 bases; junction bases outside the gene matches: 7. The CDR3 spans 15 residues. The CDR3 region is CASSFSGGFGQPQHF. The DNA for the CDR3 is TGTGCCAGCAGTTTTTCAGGGGGCTTTGGTCAGCCCCAGCATTTT.

V and J are TRBV12-3 or TRBV12-4 and TRBJ1-5; D might be TRBD1 (6 bases). The CDR3 runs 14 residues. V lost 6 bases and J lost 7, with 16 bases in between. CDR3 in DNA: TGTGCCAGCAGCAAATTGACAGGCGTGCAGCCCCAGCATTTT. Its protein is CASSKLTGVQPQHF.

The chain couples TRBV15 to TRBJ1-2, with D perhaps TRBD1 (6 bases). The CDR3 contains 14 residues. Trimming stripped 0 bases from V and 3 bases from J, with 8 bases between. Germline loops: CDR1 LNHNV, CDR2 YYDKDF (reference sequence). CDR3 sequence reads: CATSRDQGYYGYTF. CDR3 DNA: TGTGCCACCAGCAGAGACCAGGGGTACTATGGCTACACCTTC.

As regards this clonotype: One junction end disagrees with the germline gene, perhaps due to a read error. The genes are TRBV10-3 and TRBJ2-6, with 9 nucleotides matching TRBD1. This CDR3 region has 18 residues. Germline V gives CDR1 ENHRY, CDR2 SYGVKD. The DNA of the CDR3 is TGTGCCAGCAGTCCCCGACAGGGGGGCCTCTCTGGGGCCAACGTCCTGACTTTC. Translation gives CASSPRQGGLSGANVLTF.

J is TRBJ2-2 and V is TRBV6-5; TRBD2 matches 13 bases. The CDR3 loop spans 17 amino acids. Germline values: CDR1 MNHEY, CDR2 SVGAGI. V shed 0 bases and J 7 bases; nucleotides not matched to a gene: 5. This chain's CDR3 is CASSYSGTSGISGELFF. Here the CDR3 DNA reads TGTGCCAGCAGTTACTCCGGGACTAGCGGGATTAGCGGGGAGCTGTTTTTT.

This clonotype was found many times. The V and J genes are TRBV10-3 and TRBJ1-5; D unclear. V lost 10 bases to trimming and J lost 5 bases, with 12 bases between them. CDR1 ENHRY and CDR2 SYGVKD come from the germline V gene. This CDR3 comprises 12 residues. The CDR3 nucleotides read TGTGCCACCCGAGAAAATGATCAGCCCCAGCATTTT. Its translation is CATRENDQPQHF.

This clonotype was observed a few times. The CDR3 DNA reads TGCGCCAGCAGTGAATCCGACTATGGGGCTTTCTTT. Translating it yields CASSESDYGAFF. The chain recombines TRBV10-1 with TRBJ1-1; D remains ambiguous. The CDR3 length is 12 residues. CDR1 is WNHNN and CDR2 is SYGVQD in the germline V gene (reference sequence). V dropped 3 bases and J dropped 11 bases, with 13 bases sitting between them.

About this clonotype itself: Germline is not matched at one junction end, which may reflect a read error. V gene TRBV11-2 combines with J gene TRBJ2-2; 11 bases align to TRBD1. The CDR3 sequence is 14 residues long. Germline CDR1 SGHAT, CDR2 FQNNGV. The CDR3 coding sequence is TGTACCAGCAGAGGGACAGGGGGAGCCGGGGAGCTGTTTTTT. This encodes CTSRGTGGAGELFF.

This rearrangement joins TRBV10-3 to TRBJ1-6; D remains unclear. V was trimmed by 11 bases and J by 7 bases, leaving 15 bases between them. CDR1 is ENHRY and CDR2 is SYGVKD in the germline V gene. The CDR3 is 13 residues long. This CDR3 reads CAPIGPSNSPLHF. In DNA, the CDR3 is TGTGCCCCGATTGGGCCGTCGAATTCACCCCTCCACTTT.

This clonotype was counted between two and nine times. This chain connects TRBV5-1 to TRBJ2-3; D gene uncertain. This CDR3 comprises 11 residues. From germline, CDR1 is SGHRS and CDR2 YFSETQ. V was cut by 7 bases and J by 4 bases, with 7 bases left in between. This CDR3 reads CASVLADTQYF. The CDR3 DNA reads TGCGCCAGCGTCCTCGCAGATACGCAGTATTTT.

This clonotype was observed at least ten times. The V call is TRBV12-3 or TRBV12-4, the J call TRBJ1-1, with TRBD1 matching 7 bases. V trimming: 5 bases; J trimming: 5 bases; junction bases outside the gene matches: 8. There are 14 residues in the CDR3. The CDR3 sequence is CASSTLGTETEAFF. DNA of the CDR3: TGTGCCAGCAGTACCCTTGGGACAGAGACTGAAGCTTTCTTT.

This clonotype was seen many times. The gene calls are TRBV10-3 and TRBJ2-7; D is ambiguous. CDR1 and CDR2 from the germline V gene are ENHRY and SYGVKD. V lost 10 bases, J lost 1 base, and 20 bases lay in between. This CDR3 is 15 amino acids long. CDR3 in amino acids: CATQSYDPDSYEQYF. Written as DNA, the CDR3 is TGTGCCACCCAGTCCTACGACCCGGATTCCTACGAGCAGTACTTC.

In this sample, this clonotype turned up a few times. The chain is built from TRBV2 and TRBJ2-7, with D possibly being TRBD1 (6 bases). This CDR3 has 16 residues. Germline CDR1 SNHLY, CDR2 FYNNEI. V lost 6 bases, J lost 4 bases, and 22 bases lay in between. CDR3 loop: CASRLLTGNPLYEQYF. For the CDR3, the DNA is TGTGCCAGCAGGCTCCTTACAGGGAACCCGCTTTACGAGCAGTACTTC.

V is TRBV7-2 and J is TRBJ2-7, with TRBD2 as a possible D gene (7 bases). This CDR3 region has 13 residues. V was clipped by 6 bases and J by 6 bases, with 15 bases between them. Germline-derived CDR1 and CDR2 are SGHTA and FQGNSA. CDR3 loop: CASRVGGASEQYF. The CDR3 nucleotides are TGTGCCAGCAGAGTAGGGGGGGCAAGCGAGCAGTACTTC.

A remark on this clonotype: Being one base from a much bigger clone, this may be a read error. The V call is TRBV5-4, the J call TRBJ2-5; 8 bases map to TRBD1. The germline CDR1 and CDR2 sequences are SGHNT and YYREEE (reference sequence). This CDR3 contains 15 residues. The CDR3 DNA reads as TGCGCCAGCGGCCAAGGTCGGACAGGGTGGGAGACCCAGTACTTC. This encodes CASGQGRTGWETQYF.

The chain recombines TRBV20-1 with TRBJ2-5; TRBD2 matches 8 bases. The CDR3 is made up of 16 amino acids. CDR1 DFQATT and CDR2 SNEGSKA come from the germline V gene (reference sequence). J gave up 4 bases and V 6 bases, and 16 bases lay outside the gene matches. The CDR3 nucleotides are TGCAGTGCCGGGTCCTTAACGGGAGGGCGGGGAGAGACCCAGTACTTC. Translated: CSAGSLTGGRGETQYF.

This clonotype was counted between two and nine times. The chain carries TRBV7-2 and TRBJ2-7; 9 positions match TRBD1. CDR1 is SGHTA and CDR2 is FQGNSA in the germline V gene. Trimming cost V 5 bases and J 4 bases; bases outside gene matches: 9. The CDR3 spans 15 residues. CDR3 DNA: TGTGCCAGCAGCCAAAGGACAGGGGAACCGTACGAGCAGTACTTC. This encodes CASSQRTGEPYEQYF.

The gene calls are TRBV6-6 and TRBJ1-4; tentatively, D is TRBD1 (5 bases). V gave up 8 bases and J gave up 1 base, with 8 bases separating them. The CDR3 loop spans 13 amino acids. Germline-derived CDR1 and CDR2 are MNHNY and SVGAGI (reference sequence). The CDR3 bases are TGTGCCAGCGGGGGGTTAACTAATGAAAAACTGTTTTTT. Its protein is CASGGLTNEKLFF.